These T cell receptor beta chains were read from a single sample in a study of CD8 T cells in Susac syndrome. TCRdb re-called the immunoSEQ multiplex PCR reads through MiXCR, storing one row per CDR3 protein. The data hold more than 200,000 distinct CDR3 sequences, with 93% observed a single time. The sample comprised CD4+ T cells from PBMCs. The source of these receptors is a human donor with multiple sclerosis. Both conserved end residues are part of each CDR3. A D gene is named only where the DNA matches it firmly. Rows give clone size only sometimes, using once, few, many, or a class for an expanded clone.

v_call	d_call	j_call	clone_size	cdr3_aa
TRBV7-8	TRBD1	TRBJ1-5	-	CASRTGTGANQPQHF
TRBV6-1	-	TRBJ2-3	-	CASRATTSTDTQYF
TRBV9	-	TRBJ2-7	few	CASSVSQDRSYEQYF
TRBV20-1	TRBD2	TRBJ2-7	-	CSARVTSGGPGEQYF
TRBV11-2	-	TRBJ2-4	-	CASSPGGTGRRRDIQYF
TRBV11-2	TRBD2	TRBJ2-1	-	CASSRTSGREVQFF
TRBV9	-	TRBJ1-6	once	CASSVGPGIESPLHF
TRBV12-3/TRBV12-4	-	TRBJ2-2	-	CASRAGELFF
TRBV11-3	-	TRBJ1-1	-	CASSLISGTGAFF
TRBV6-1	TRBD1	TRBJ2-1	-	CASSNTPGTGYHNEQFF
TRBV25-1	-	TRBJ2-5	-	CASSASDGQETQYF
TRBV27	-	TRBJ2-5	-	CASSLAALYQETQYF
TRBV4-1	-	TRBJ2-3	-	CASSQSLGGVTDTQYF
TRBV19	-	TRBJ2-1	-	CASSIGLGNEQFF
TRBV6-6	-	TRBJ1-1	-	CASNLQGSNTEAFF
TRBV12-3/TRBV12-4	TRBD1	TRBJ1-1	-	CASSPQGARHTEAFF
TRBV6-1	-	TRBJ1-4	-	CASSEELRGEKLFF
TRBV9	TRBD1	TRBJ1-3	-	CASSVRPRQGGNTIYF
TRBV4-1	-	TRBJ2-7	-	CASSPVGSKGGEQYF
TRBV7-3	TRBD2	TRBJ2-1	-	CASSLVTSVSYNEQFF
TRBV24-1	-	TRBJ2-2	-	CATREAGTGELFF
TRBV20-1	TRBD2	TRBJ2-1	-	CSALGGLAGDSYNEQFF
TRBV19	-	TRBJ1-4	-	CASSLGGTSQLFF
TRBV29-1	-	TRBJ1-2	-	CSVEIRTSPGIYTF
TRBV3-1	-	TRBJ2-4	-	CASSNTDHWAKNIQYF
TRBV18	TRBD1	TRBJ2-7	-	CASSQSRQGNHEQYF
TRBV9	TRBD2	TRBJ2-2	-	CASTAGRVDTGELFF
TRBV2	-	TRBJ2-1	-	CASSGQAKYNEQFF
TRBV6-6	-	TRBJ2-1	once	CASSYVAGSYNEQFF
TRBV5-1	TRBD2	TRBJ2-1	-	CASSPGLAGGYNEQFF
TRBV27	TRBD1	TRBJ1-2	-	CASSGQGNGYTF
TRBV20-1	-	TRBJ2-5	-	CSARGSIGLETQYF
TRBV4-1	-	TRBJ1-5	-	CASSRIRGSNQPQHF
TRBV29-1	-	TRBJ2-1	-	CSVDRVVRGDEQFF
TRBV7-3	TRBD2	TRBJ2-3	-	CASSSSGRSTDTQYF
TRBV19	TRBD1	TRBJ1-1	-	CASSAAGTGGTEAFF
TRBV3-1	-	TRBJ2-1	-	CASAAWGGSYNEQFF
TRBV10-2	-	TRBJ1-2	-	CASSEAAYYGYTF
TRBV20-1	TRBD2	TRBJ2-5	once	CSARAGRAGETQYF
TRBV12-5	-	TRBJ2-3	-	CASGLVVLAGTDTQYF
TRBV7-2	TRBD2	TRBJ2-1	-	CASSPRRGSYNEQFF
TRBV4-2	TRBD1	TRBJ1-1	-	CASSYGTGNTEAFF
TRBV5-6	TRBD2	TRBJ2-7	-	CASSLGWGGNEQYF
TRBV18	-	TRBJ2-2	-	CASSPQRETGELFF
TRBV29-1	-	TRBJ1-4	-	CSAQGGRNEKLFF
TRBV19	-	TRBJ1-1	-	CASSENRESTEAFF
TRBV5-4	-	TRBJ2-2	once	CASSLDSGRLGELFF
TRBV12-5	-	TRBJ2-1	-	CASGLVLDEQFF
TRBV7-3	-	TRBJ2-3	-	CASSLGISTDTQYF
TRBV29-1	-	TRBJ1-1	-	CSVVRQANTEAFF
TRBV9	-	TRBJ1-5	once	CASSLTGRRDQPQHF
TRBV5-1	-	TRBJ2-7	-	CASSLELAREQYF
TRBV5-1	-	TRBJ2-3	few	CASSLNTDTQYF
TRBV10-3	-	TRBJ1-1	-	CAISEGQWTEAFF
TRBV7-6	TRBD1	TRBJ2-3	once	CASSPPGQGSRTDTQYF
TRBV10-3	-	TRBJ2-3	-	CAIHIHSKRGTDTQYF
TRBV7-7	TRBD1	TRBJ1-4	-	CASTPGGQGTEKLFF